What follows are 6 T cell receptor beta chains derived from one specimen sequenced in a study of early T cells in non-severe SARS-CoV-2 infection. TCRdb re-called the 5' RACE reads with MiXCR, one entry per CDR3 protein. The sample consists of tens of thousands of distinct CDR3 sequences, approximately 10% of them appearing once. Sequenced: whole blood. Source of these receptors: an adult who was a healthcare worker with PCR-confirmed SARS-CoV-2 infection or an uninfected control (not recorded which).

Ten or more counts support this clonotype. The chain has TRBV5-8 and TRBJ2-7, with D perhaps TRBD1 or TRBD2 (6 bases each). CDR3 length: 13 residues. Trimming shortened V by 3 bases and J by 5 bases, and 12 bases separated the two germline ends. From germline, CDR1 is SGHTS and CDR2 YDEGEE. The CDR3 sequence: CASSSGARNEQYF. The CDR3 nucleotides read TGTGCCAGCAGCTCGGGGGCTAGGAACGAGCAGTACTTC.

This chain joins TRBV15 and TRBJ1-1; D not resolved. Germline-derived CDR1 and CDR2 are LNHNV and YYDKDF (reference sequence). Between the trimmed V and J ends, which lost 0 bases and 2 bases, there was a span of 10 bases. CDR3 length: 15 residues. The CDR3 DNA is TGTGCCACCAGCAGAGATCCTGCAGCAAACACTGAAGCTTTCTTT. Amino acids: CATSRDPAANTEAFF.

A few counts support this clonotype. This sequence joins TRBV7-9 and TRBJ1-4, with D hard to call. The CDR3 extends over 14 amino acids. Germline V gene sequence: CDR1 SEHNR, CDR2 FQNEAQ (reference sequence). V dropped 2 bases and J dropped 5 bases, with 9 bases sitting between them. CDR3 DNA: TGTGCCAGCAGCTTATGGCACGAGAATGAAAAACTGTTTTTT. Protein product: CASSLWHENEKLFF.

This clonotype was found a few times. The rearrangement links TRBV7-2 to TRBJ1-5, with 7 bases identical to TRBD1. In germline, CDR1 is SGHTA, CDR2 FQGNSA. The junction had 7 bases not matched to a gene; V was cut back by 5 bases and J by 0 bases. The CDR3 covers 16 residues. CDR3 amino acids: CASSLGQAYSNQPQHF. CDR3 coding DNA: TGTGCCAGCAGCCTTGGACAGGCGTATAGCAATCAGCCCCAGCATTTT. Filled out from reference TRBV7-2 and TRBJ1-5, the complete variable domain reads GAGVSQSPSNKVTEKGKDVELRCDPISGHTALYWYRQSLGQGLEFLIYFQGNSAPDKSGLPSDRFSAERTGGSVSTLTIQRTQQEDSAVYLCASSLGQAYSNQPQHFGDGTRLSIL.

The rearrangement links TRBV7-9 to TRBJ2-1; 12 bases agree with TRBD2. The CDR3 has 17 amino acids. V gave up 4 bases and J gave up 9 bases; unmatched junction bases: 13. The germline CDR1 and CDR2 sequences are SEHNR and FQNEAQ (reference sequence). This CDR3 is CASSWTSGIVFSGEQFF. The CDR3 nucleotides read TGTGCCAGCAGCTGGACTAGCGGGATTGTCTTTTCCGGTGAGCAGTTCTTC.

The rearrangement links TRBV6-5 to TRBJ2-1; D might be TRBD2 (6 bases). Trimming left V 7 bases short and J 0 bases short, with 13 bases between. The CDR3 is 15 amino acids. The germline V gene encodes CDR1 MNHEY and CDR2 SVGAGI. The CDR3 nucleotides are TGTGCCAGCACATCGGGAGACAACTCCTACAATGAGCAGTTCTTC. This sequence encodes CASTSGDNSYNEQFF.